The rows below give T cell receptor beta chains drawn from one sample of a study of T-cell memory formation after mild COVID-19. TCRdb re-called the 5' RACE reads with MiXCR, one entry per CDR3 protein. The table shows fewer than 650,000 distinct CDR3 sequences, with about 18% occurring only once. Sequenced sample: PBMCs or a T cell subset sorted from them (not recorded which). These receptors all stem from an adult woman who had mild COVID-19 (a few samples of this study predate the infection). Cell type and time point are not known. The CDR3 runs from the conserved cysteine through the conserved F or W. The D gene is left open where the match is weak. Not every row has a clone size; where given, it reads once, few, many or a size class.

>TRBJ1-2|.|.|15|TRBV24-1
CATSDNRGPNYGYTF
TGTGCCACCAGTGACAACCGGGGCCCTAACTATGGCTACACCTTC
>TRBJ1-2|once|TRBD1|13|TRBV2
CASRAGQGADYTF
TGTGCCAGCAGGGCGGGACAGGGGGCCGACTACACCTTC
>TRBJ2-2|few|TRBD1|19|TRBV12-3/TRBV12-4
CASSSSDRTGPLNTGELFF
TGTGCCAGCAGTTCCAGTGATCGGACAGGCCCTTTGAACACCGGGGAGCTGTTTTTT
>TRBJ1-6|few|.|14|TRBV4-3
CASSQVDGGSPLHF
TGCGCCAGCAGCCAAGTGGACGGGGGCTCACCCCTCCACTTT
>TRBJ2-1|many|.|15|TRBV7-3
CASSPTAGSYNEQFF
TGTGCCAGCAGTCCCACAGCCGGGTCTTACAATGAGCAGTTCTTC
>TRBJ2-2|few|.|15|TRBV5-1
CASSPRLTGTGELFF
TGCGCCAGCAGCCCCCGGCTGACGGGCACCGGGGAGCTGTTTTTT
>TRBJ2-3|.|TRBD2|16|TRBV20-1
CSARVGLAGSTDTQYF
TGCAGTGCTAGAGTTGGACTAGCGGGGAGCACAGATACGCAGTATTTT
>TRBJ1-1|few|.|12|TRBV6-6
CASDRQNTEAFF
TGTGCCAGCGACCGACAGAACACTGAAGCTTTCTTT
>TRBJ1-6|.|.|15|TRBV28
CASSETWQGNSPLHF
TGTGCCAGCAGTGAAACCTGGCAGGGGAATTCACCCCTCCACTTT
>TRBJ2-3|.|.|14|TRBV6-1
CASSEAALADTQYF
TGTGCCAGCAGTGAAGCGGCCCTAGCAGATACGCAGTATTTT
>TRBJ2-7|.|TRBD1|13|TRBV7-6
CASSDGTDDEQYF
TGTGCCAGCAGCGATGGGACAGACGACGAGCAGTACTTC
>TRBJ1-1|.|.|15|TRBV9
CASSPHRARGTEAFF
TGTGCCAGCAGCCCTCACAGGGCTAGAGGCACTGAAGCTTTCTTT
>TRBJ2-5|few|.|16|TRBV7-9
CASSPPMGGFLETQYF
TGTGCCAGCAGCCCACCCATGGGAGGATTTCTGGAGACCCAGTACTTC
>TRBJ2-2|.|TRBD2|15|TRBV6-4
CASSPGTSHTGELFF
TGTGCCAGCAGTCCCGGGACTAGTCACACCGGGGAGCTGTTTTTT
>TRBJ2-5|.|.|15|TRBV12-3/TRBV12-4
CASSLAGSGQETQYF
TGTGCCAGCAGTTTAGCCGGATCTGGCCAAGAGACCCAGTACTTC
>TRBJ2-7|.|TRBD2|15|TRBV18
CASSPRAGVSYEQYF
TGTGCCAGCTCACCAAGAGCGGGGGTCTCCTACGAGCAGTACTTC
>TRBJ2-1|few|TRBD2|16|TRBV7-9
CASSLNGLAGVHEQFF
TGTGCCAGCAGCTTAAATGGGTTAGCGGGGGTTCATGAGCAGTTCTTC
>TRBJ2-7|.|.|13|TRBV6-1
CASGTVIAYEQYF
TGTGCCAGCGGGACGGTCATTGCCTACGAGCAGTACTTC
>TRBJ2-5|.|.|15|TRBV27
CASSFQRTYQETQYF
TGTGCCAGCAGTTTTCAGCGGACCTACCAAGAGACCCAGTACTTC
>TRBJ2-7|once|.|14|TRBV2
CASRAQGLVYEQYF
TGTGCCAGCCGAGCGCAGGGTCTTGTCTACGAGCAGTACTTC